The rows below give T cell receptor beta chains drawn from one sample of a study of blood T cell repertoires in COVID-19. Only in-frame clones appear in the TCRdb table, and some are missing; sequencing was by immunoSEQ multiplex PCR. The sample includes 86,000 or so clones, 90% to 95% seen only once; the top ten take roughly 4.7%. Source material: peripheral blood. The receptors were gathered from a human donor with active COVID-19. The donor label of this sample is uncertain. Both conserved end residues are part of each CDR3. D genes are given only for firm matches. For some rows the clone size is stated as once, few or many, or as a class when expanded; others skip it.

J gene: TRBJ2-1
V gene: TRBV7-2
D gene: -
clone size: once
CDR3 protein: CASSLLGGSEQFF
CDR3 DNA: TGTGCCAGCAGCTTACTAGGTGGAAGTGAGCAGTTCTTC

J gene: TRBJ2-3
V gene: TRBV19
D gene: -
clone size: -
CDR3 protein: CASSIDKDTQYF
CDR3 DNA: TGTGCCAGTAGTATAGATAAAGATACGCAGTATTTT

J gene: TRBJ2-1
V gene: TRBV6-6
D gene: -
clone size: -
CDR3 protein: CASSLNQGIRDEQFF
CDR3 DNA: TGTGCCAGCAGCCTAAATCAGGGGATTAGGGATGAGCAGTTCTTC

J gene: TRBJ1-1
V gene: TRBV12-3/TRBV12-4
D gene: TRBD1
clone size: -
CDR3 protein: CASRDPGGTEAFF
CDR3 DNA: TGTGCCAGCAGGGATCCAGGGGGGACTGAAGCTTTCTTT

J gene: TRBJ1-1
V gene: TRBV19
D gene: -
clone size: -
CDR3 protein: CASSTGGPEAFF
CDR3 DNA: TGTGCCAGTAGCACGGGGGGACCTGAAGCTTTCTTT

J gene: TRBJ1-2
V gene: TRBV6-5
D gene: TRBD1
clone size: -
CDR3 protein: CASGRGGQGHYGYTF
CDR3 DNA: TGTGCCAGCGGGCGCGGGGGACAGGGGCACTATGGCTACACCTTC

J gene: TRBJ2-3
V gene: TRBV10-3
D gene: TRBD1
clone size: -
CDR3 protein: CAISESTGWDTQYF
CDR3 DNA: TGTGCCATCAGTGAGTCGACAGGGTGGGATACGCAGTATTTT

J gene: TRBJ2-4
V gene: TRBV14
D gene: TRBD1
clone size: -
CDR3 protein: CASSLTGGGGNIQYF
CDR3 DNA: TGTGCCAGCAGCCTAACAGGGGGCGGAGGAAACATTCAGTACTTC

J gene: TRBJ2-2
V gene: TRBV5-4
D gene: -
clone size: -
CDR3 protein: CASSLASVTNTGELFF
CDR3 DNA: TGTGCCAGCAGCTTGGCTAGCGTGACGAACACCGGGGAGCTGTTTTTT

J gene: TRBJ1-6
V gene: TRBV20-1
D gene: TRBD1
clone size: -
CDR3 protein: CSASLQGGETPLHF
CDR3 DNA: TGCAGTGCTAGTCTACAGGGGGGCGAAACACCCCTCCACTTT

J gene: TRBJ1-5
V gene: TRBV12-3/TRBV12-4
D gene: -
clone size: -
CDR3 protein: CASSPDSQPQHF
CDR3 DNA: TGTGCCAGCAGCCCTGACTCTCAGCCCCAGCATTTT

J gene: TRBJ1-2
V gene: TRBV4-1
D gene: TRBD1
clone size: -
CDR3 protein: CASSQDRGNGYTF
CDR3 DNA: TGCGCCAGCAGCCAAGACAGGGGGAATGGCTACACCTTC

J gene: TRBJ2-7
V gene: TRBV5-1
D gene: TRBD1
clone size: -
CDR3 protein: CASSYVGTGLDYEQYF
CDR3 DNA: TGCGCCAGCAGCTATGTTGGGACAGGATTAGACTACGAGCAGTACTTC

J gene: TRBJ2-1
V gene: TRBV20-1
D gene: -
clone size: -
CDR3 protein: CSARVDEQFF
CDR3 DNA: TGCAGTGCTAGAGTCGATGAGCAGTTCTTC

J gene: TRBJ2-7
V gene: TRBV21-1
D gene: -
clone size: -
CDR3 protein: CASSSLTGGAYEQYF
CDR3 DNA: TGTGCCAGCAGCTCCCTGACAGGGGGCGCGTACGAGCAGTACTTC

J gene: TRBJ2-1
V gene: TRBV25-1
D gene: TRBD1
clone size: -
CDR3 protein: CASSRGTGPTLF
CDR3 DNA: TGTGCCAGCAGTAGGGGGACAGGACCTACCCTCTTC

J gene: TRBJ2-2
V gene: TRBV10-3
D gene: TRBD1
clone size: -
CDR3 protein: CATVPGQGATGELFF
CDR3 DNA: TGTGCCACGGTACCGGGACAGGGGGCGACCGGGGAGCTGTTTTTT

J gene: TRBJ2-7
V gene: TRBV7-2
D gene: TRBD1
clone size: -
CDR3 protein: CASSLAGTGEREQYF
CDR3 DNA: TGTGCCAGCAGCTTAGCGGGGACAGGGGAGCGCGAGCAGTACTTC

J gene: TRBJ2-7
V gene: TRBV5-1
D gene: TRBD1
clone size: -
CDR3 protein: CASSLSPGQGSSYEQYF
CDR3 DNA: TGCGCCAGCAGCTTATCACCGGGACAGGGGTCGTCCTACGAGCAGTACTTC

J gene: TRBJ1-6
V gene: TRBV6-5
D gene: -
clone size: -
CDR3 protein: CASSRGGNSPLHF
CDR3 DNA: TGTGCCAGCAGCCGCGGGGGGAATTCACCCCTCCACTTT

J gene: TRBJ2-1
V gene: TRBV6-5
D gene: TRBD2
clone size: once
CDR3 protein: CASSYRGESAYNEQFF
CDR3 DNA: TGTGCCAGCAGTTATCGGGGGGAATCAGCCTACAATGAGCAGTTCTTC

J gene: TRBJ2-1
V gene: TRBV15
D gene: TRBD2
clone size: -
CDR3 protein: CATSPRTSGGGEQFF
CDR3 DNA: TGTGCCACCAGCCCGCGGACTAGCGGGGGGGGTGAGCAGTTCTTC

J gene: TRBJ1-2
V gene: TRBV6-5
D gene: TRBD1
clone size: -
CDR3 protein: CASSRGQGGGYTF
CDR3 DNA: TGTGCCAGCAGTCGGGGACAGGGGGGTGGCTACACCTTC

J gene: TRBJ2-1
V gene: TRBV29-1
D gene: TRBD1
clone size: -
CDR3 protein: CSVHGRGRSDEQFF
CDR3 DNA: TGCAGCGTTCACGGCAGGGGGCGATCGGATGAGCAGTTCTTC

J gene: TRBJ2-7
V gene: TRBV7-9
D gene: -
clone size: -
CDR3 protein: CASSSTSADTDYYEQYF
CDR3 DNA: TGTGCCAGCAGCTCTACTTCGGCGGACACTGATTACTACGAGCAGTACTTC

J gene: TRBJ1-3
V gene: TRBV5-1
D gene: -
clone size: -
CDR3 protein: CASSLNRASGNTIYF
CDR3 DNA: TGCGCCAGCAGCTTGAACAGGGCGTCTGGAAACACCATATATTTT

J gene: TRBJ2-3
V gene: TRBV28
D gene: -
clone size: -
CDR3 protein: CASSLGNGLADTQYF
CDR3 DNA: TGTGCCAGCAGTTTAGGAAACGGGTTAGCCGATACGCAGTATTTT

J gene: TRBJ2-2
V gene: TRBV27
D gene: TRBD2
clone size: -
CDR3 protein: CASSLGLAGVTGELFF
CDR3 DNA: TGTGCCAGCAGTTTGGGACTAGCGGGAGTTACCGGGGAGCTGTTTTTT

J gene: TRBJ2-7
V gene: TRBV5-1
D gene: TRBD1
clone size: -
CDR3 protein: CASSSAPGTGAYEQYF
CDR3 DNA: TGCGCCAGCAGCTCGGCACCCGGGACAGGAGCCTACGAGCAGTACTTC

J gene: TRBJ2-7
V gene: TRBV4-1
D gene: -
clone size: -
CDR3 protein: CASSQVSDYSYEQYF
CDR3 DNA: TGCGCCAGCAGCCAAGTCTCGGACTACTCATACGAGCAGTACTTC

J gene: TRBJ2-7
V gene: TRBV19
D gene: TRBD1
clone size: -
CDR3 protein: CASSLWDRSYEQYF
CDR3 DNA: TGTGCCAGTAGTCTCTGGGACAGGTCCTACGAGCAGTACTTC

J gene: TRBJ1-1
V gene: TRBV6-2/TRBV6-3
D gene: -
clone size: -
CDR3 protein: CASSPRQTNTEAFF
CDR3 DNA: TGTGCCAGCAGCCCTCGACAGACTAACACTGAAGCTTTCTTT

J gene: TRBJ2-3
V gene: TRBV6-5
D gene: TRBD1
clone size: -
CDR3 protein: CASRKGQGGTDTQYF
CDR3 DNA: TGTGCCAGCAGGAAGGGACAGGGGGGCACAGATACGCAGTATTTT

J gene: TRBJ2-7
V gene: TRBV24-1
D gene: -
clone size: -
CDR3 protein: CATSDRTGTYEQYF
CDR3 DNA: TGTGCCACCAGTGACCGAACAGGGACCTACGAGCAGTACTTC

J gene: TRBJ2-3
V gene: TRBV24-1
D gene: -
clone size: -
CDR3 protein: CATSDEVDTQYF
CDR3 DNA: TGTGCCACCAGTGATGAGGTGGATACGCAGTATTTT

J gene: TRBJ2-7
V gene: TRBV4-1
D gene: TRBD1
clone size: -
CDR3 protein: CASSPYEGTGGIYEQYF
CDR3 DNA: TGCGCCAGCAGCCCGTATGAGGGGACAGGGGGCATCTACGAGCAGTACTTC

J gene: TRBJ2-7
V gene: TRBV5-1
D gene: TRBD2
clone size: once
CDR3 protein: CASSLAGTTTYEQYF
CDR3 DNA: TGCGCCAGCAGCTTGGCCGGGACTACCACCTACGAGCAGTACTTC

J gene: TRBJ1-2
V gene: TRBV5-1
D gene: TRBD1
clone size: -
CDR3 protein: CASSLGGTGFDDTF
CDR3 DNA: TGCGCCAGCAGCTTGGGTGGGACAGGATTTGATGACACCTTC

J gene: TRBJ2-7
V gene: TRBV4-2
D gene: -
clone size: -
CDR3 protein: CASRFRGGAYEQYF
CDR3 DNA: TGTGCCAGCAGGTTCAGGGGTGGCGCCTACGAGCAGTACTTC

J gene: TRBJ2-1
V gene: TRBV7-9
D gene: TRBD1
clone size: -
CDR3 protein: CASRLDRDSSYNEQFF
CDR3 DNA: TGTGCCAGCAGATTAGACAGGGATAGCTCCTACAATGAGCAGTTCTTC

J gene: TRBJ2-7
V gene: TRBV5-1
D gene: TRBD1
clone size: -
CDR3 protein: CASSPGQDSYEQYF
CDR3 DNA: TGCGCCAGCAGCCCTGGACAGGACTCCTACGAGCAGTACTTC

J gene: TRBJ1-5
V gene: TRBV23-1
D gene: -
clone size: -
CDR3 protein: CASSPQGSNQPQHF
CDR3 DNA: TGCGCCAGCAGTCCTCAGGGATCTAATCAGCCCCAGCATTTT

J gene: TRBJ2-2
V gene: TRBV7-2
D gene: -
clone size: -
CDR3 protein: CASSQNMILGELFF
CDR3 DNA: TGTGCCAGCAGCCAGAACATGATATTGGGGGAGCTGTTTTTT

J gene: TRBJ1-1
V gene: TRBV19
D gene: -
clone size: -
CDR3 protein: CASSIRGGNTEAFF
CDR3 DNA: TGTGCCAGTAGTATTCGAGGCGGAAACACTGAAGCTTTCTTT

J gene: TRBJ1-1
V gene: TRBV14
D gene: -
clone size: once
CDR3 protein: CASSQDRGTEAFF
CDR3 DNA: TGTGCCAGCAGCCAAGATCGGGGCACTGAAGCTTTCTTT

J gene: TRBJ1-3
V gene: TRBV28
D gene: -
clone size: few
CDR3 protein: CASTVAVSGNTIYF
CDR3 DNA: TGTGCCAGCACCGTGGCAGTCTCTGGAAACACCATATATTTT

J gene: TRBJ2-4
V gene: TRBV19
D gene: -
clone size: -
CDR3 protein: CASTRDFGKNIQYF
CDR3 DNA: TGTGCCAGTACCCGGGACTTCGGGAAAAACATTCAGTACTTC

J gene: TRBJ2-7
V gene: TRBV5-1
D gene: TRBD1
clone size: once
CDR3 protein: CASDPGQGYEQYF
CDR3 DNA: TGCGCCAGCGATCCGGGACAGGGATACGAGCAGTACTTC

J gene: TRBJ1-4
V gene: TRBV11-2
D gene: -
clone size: -
CDR3 protein: CASSRPTGGNEKLFF
CDR3 DNA: TGTGCCAGCAGCCGACCGACAGGCGGCAATGAAAAACTGTTTTTT

J gene: TRBJ2-1
V gene: TRBV7-9
D gene: TRBD2
clone size: -
CDR3 protein: CASSRLAGQYNEQFF
CDR3 DNA: TGTGCCAGCAGCCGTCTAGCGGGACAATACAATGAGCAGTTCTTC

J gene: TRBJ1-2
V gene: TRBV13
D gene: TRBD1
clone size: -
CDR3 protein: CASSTGKAYYGYTF
CDR3 DNA: TGTGCCAGCTCGACAGGGAAGGCGTACTATGGCTACACCTTC

J gene: TRBJ1-5
V gene: TRBV6-2/TRBV6-3
D gene: TRBD1
clone size: -
CDR3 protein: CASSRQGIEQPQHF
CDR3 DNA: TGTGCCAGCAGCCGACAGGGGATAGAGCAGCCCCAGCATTTT

J gene: TRBJ1-1
V gene: TRBV7-6
D gene: -
clone size: -
CDR3 protein: CASKRDPMNTEAFF
CDR3 DNA: TGTGCCAGCAAGCGGGACCCTATGAACACTGAAGCTTTCTTT

J gene: TRBJ2-6
V gene: TRBV5-4
D gene: TRBD1
clone size: -
CDR3 protein: CASSIPTGGSGANVLTF
CDR3 DNA: TGTGCCAGCAGCATACCGACAGGGGGCTCTGGGGCCAACGTCCTGACTTTC

J gene: TRBJ2-1
V gene: TRBV11-3
D gene: TRBD2
clone size: -
CDR3 protein: CASSAGGFSYNEQFF
CDR3 DNA: TGTGCCAGCTCGGCGGGGGGATTCTCCTACAATGAGCAGTTCTTC

J gene: TRBJ1-2
V gene: TRBV29-1
D gene: -
clone size: -
CDR3 protein: CSVGQGSNYGYTF
CDR3 DNA: TGCAGCGTTGGGCAGGGAAGTAACTATGGCTACACCTTC

J gene: TRBJ2-3
V gene: TRBV7-2
D gene: -
clone size: -
CDR3 protein: CASSPRVARQYF
CDR3 DNA: TGTGCCAGCAGCCCACGTGTAGCACGGCAGTATTTT

J gene: TRBJ2-7
V gene: TRBV3-1/TRBV3-2
D gene: TRBD1
clone size: -
CDR3 protein: CASSQGQGSSYEQYF
CDR3 DNA: TGTGCCAGCAGCCAAGGACAGGGTTCCTCCTACGAGCAGTACTTC

J gene: TRBJ2-3
V gene: TRBV2
D gene: -
clone size: -
CDR3 protein: CASSLTPVRGDTQYF
CDR3 DNA: TGTGCCAGCAGTTTAACCCCCGTCCGCGGGGATACGCAGTATTTT

J gene: TRBJ1-6
V gene: TRBV5-6
D gene: -
clone size: -
CDR3 protein: CASSLERRNSPLHF
CDR3 DNA: TGTGCCAGCAGCTTGGAGCGGAGAAATTCACCCCTCCACTTT